This T cell receptor beta chain was recorded in a study of blood T cells in healthy people across ages. Study-level results: Donor CMV status, an unknown factor, possibly confounded changes in expanded clonotypes. Unsorted PBMC input precluded a conclusive naive versus antigen-experienced comparison.

V gave up 5 bases and J gave up 2 bases; unmatched junction bases: 8. The CDR3 length is 15 residues. The germline V gene encodes CDR1 SGHKS and CDR2 YYEKEE (reference sequence). Primed by a sample-barcoded 5' primer and a J-beta primer mix, a second PCR proceeded for about 7 to 11 cycles. TCRdb ran MiXCR on the 5' RACE reads and lists one entry per CDR3 protein. The sample holds approximately 800,000 distinct CDR3 sequences; roughly 50% are singletons and the top ten take around a quarter. This clonotype was picked up a small number of times. Its antigen is unknown. The material sequenced was blood. The source is a middle-aged man in good health. The chain employs TRBV5-5 and TRBJ1-2; 8 bases are a match to TRBD1. Here the CDR3 reads CASSQLRQGNYGYTF. CDR3 bases: TGTGCCAGCAGTCAATTACGACAGGGGAACTATGGCTACACCTTC.